This TCR beta chain appears in the sequencing data of a study of glioma-infiltrating T cells after dendritic cell vaccination. Turning to the study itself: Samples are from glioblastoma patients in Phase I and II dendritic cell vaccine trials. Patients received three intradermal dendritic cell vaccine injections at biweekly intervals.

CDR3 length: 16 residues. V trimming: 1 base; J trimming: 5 bases; junction bases outside the gene matches: 6. The V gene's germline CDR1 is SGHVS and CDR2 FQNEAQ. Input was 2 to 2.5 ug genomic DNA, or all available if less. The protocol was immunoSEQ multiplex PCR, while the TCRdb copy is restricted to in-frame clones and leaves out a portion. The sample lists about 67,000 clones; 81% were seen once. Selection required adequate fresh-frozen tumor tissue plus more than two years' survival data. The chain combines TRBV7-8 with TRBJ1-1; 11 bases are shared with TRBD1. The sequence came from a human donor with glioblastoma. Sample: blood, taken before dendritic cell vaccination. DNA of the CDR3: TGTGCCAGCAGCTTAGGGGGGACAGGGGGACGGACTGAAGCTTTCTTT. Protein product: CASSLGGTGGRTEAFF.